This is a list of T cell receptor beta chains from one sample in a study of T cells in Graves' hyperthyroidism and ophthalmopathy. One entry per CDR3 protein, called by TCRdb with MiXCR from the multiplex PCR reads. The sample has around 700,000 distinct CDR3 sequences, around 19% seen once. Source material: blood. The receptors were sampled from a woman aged 50 to 60 with Graves' hyperthyroidism that later progressed to Graves' ophthalmopathy. Each CDR3 is given with its conserved first and last residue. The D gene is left open where the match is weak. Expanded clones are given a class, and other clones once, few, many or no size at all.

v_gene	d_gene	j_gene	abundance	CDR3aa	CDR3nt
TRBV9	NA	TRBJ1-6	few	CASSVGAGAYNSPLHF	TGTGCCAGCAGCGTAGGAGCAGGGGCCTATAATTCACCCCTCCACTTT
TRBV5-6	NA	TRBJ1-4	NA	CASSSPTDTGGEKLFF	TGTGCCAGCAGCTCACCTACGGACACGGGGGGTGAAAAACTGTTTTTT
TRBV14	NA	TRBJ2-7	NA	CASSPAEHKQYF	TGTGCCAGCAGCCCCGCGGAGCACAAGCAGTACTTC
TRBV15	NA	TRBJ1-2	few	CATSRASHLYGYTF	TGTGCCACCAGCAGAGCTTCACATTTATATGGCTACACCTTC
TRBV6-2/TRBV6-3	TRBD2	TRBJ2-2	few	CASSATSEDTGELFF	TGTGCCAGCAGTGCGACTAGCGAAGACACCGGGGAGCTGTTTTTT
TRBV6-5	NA	TRBJ1-3	few	CASSYSRNRDTIYF	TGTGCCAGCAGTTACTCGAGGAATCGGGACACCATATATTTT
TRBV7-2	NA	TRBJ2-5	NA	CASSSPPLSMKTQYF	TGTGCCAGCAGCTCCCCCCCCCTGTCAATGAAGACCCAGTACTTC
TRBV6-2/TRBV6-3	NA	TRBJ1-2	NA	CASSYPEQGGSSGYTF	TGTGCCAGCAGTTACCCCGAACAGGGTGGGTCCTCTGGCTACACCTTC
TRBV12-3/TRBV12-4	NA	TRBJ2-3	many	CASSPQGSSTDTQYF	TGTGCCAGCAGCCCGCAAGGATCTAGCACAGATACGCAGTATTTT
TRBV12-3/TRBV12-4	TRBD1	TRBJ1-4	few	CASSLPTGGNEKLFF	TGTGCCAGCAGTTTACCCACAGGGGGAAATGAAAAACTGTTTTTT
TRBV7-2	NA	TRBJ1-2	once	CASSLRAGALKENYGYTF	TGTGCCAGCAGCTTAAGAGCGGGGGCCCTCAAAGAAAACTATGGCTACACCTTC
TRBV6-1	TRBD1	TRBJ1-5	many	CASSKGQGGNQPQHF	TGTGCCAGCAGTAAGGGACAGGGAGGCAATCAGCCCCAGCATTTT
TRBV5-1	NA	TRBJ2-7	many	CASSTTGGGEQYF	TGCGCCAGCAGCACAACCGGGGGCGGCGAGCAGTACTTC
TRBV11-1	TRBD2	TRBJ2-1	many	CASSLDRTSVGEQFF	TGTGCCAGCAGCTTAGACCGGACTAGCGTTGGTGAGCAGTTCTTC
TRBV18	NA	TRBJ1-1	many	CASSSREDTEAFF	TGTGCCAGCTCATCTCGGGAGGACACTGAAGCTTTCTTT
TRBV5-4	TRBD2	TRBJ2-3	NA	CASSPGGLARDTQYF	TGTGCCAGCAGCCCCGGGGGACTAGCGAGAGATACGCAGTATTTT
TRBV6-1	NA	TRBJ1-4	NA	CASSDFGENEKLFF	TGTGCCAGCAGTGATTTCGGGGAAAATGAAAAACTGTTTTTT
TRBV29-1	NA	TRBJ1-1	many	CSVGHLGTEAFF	TGCAGCGTCGGACACTTGGGCACTGAAGCTTTCTTT
TRBV20-1	NA	TRBJ1-2	NA	CSAMDRTSGGYGYTF	TGCAGTGCTATGGACCGGACCTCTGGCGGCTATGGCTACACCTTC
TRBV9	NA	TRBJ1-2	many	CASSALRGRYGYTF	TGTGCCAGCAGCGCCCTCCGGGGCCGCTATGGCTACACCTTC
TRBV3-1	NA	TRBJ2-7	many	CASSQDRRGDAYEQYF	TGTGCCAGCAGCCAAGATCGGAGGGGGGACGCCTACGAGCAGTACTTC
TRBV6-2/TRBV6-3	NA	TRBJ1-1	NA	CASSYSFSGLENTEAFF	TGTGCCAGCAGTTACTCTTTCTCCGGTCTGGAGAACACTGAAGCTTTCTTT
TRBV11-2	NA	TRBJ1-2	many	CASSFGPSNYGYTF	TGTGCCAGCAGCTTCGGTCCTTCTAACTATGGCTACACCTTC
TRBV4-1	NA	TRBJ2-7	few	CASSQGPGGGYEQYF	TGCGCCAGCAGCCAAGGACCCGGGGGTGGTTACGAGCAGTACTTC
TRBV7-9	TRBD1	TRBJ1-1	NA	CASSLDLTGYAEAFF	TGTGCCAGCAGCTTGGATTTGACAGGGTACGCTGAAGCTTTCTTT
TRBV4-1	NA	TRBJ1-4	many	CASSQVRGRDEKLFF	TGCGCCAGCAGCCAAGTGCGGGGGCGGGATGAAAAACTGTTTTTT
TRBV5-1	NA	TRBJ1-1	few	CASSLAISSNTEAFF	TGCGCCAGCAGCTTGGCAATTTCGTCCAACACTGAAGCTTTCTTT
TRBV5-6	NA	TRBJ2-5	NA	CASSQIRTDDFQETQYF	TGTGCCAGCAGCCAAATTCGGACAGATGACTTTCAAGAGACCCAGTACTTC
TRBV9	NA	TRBJ1-3	few	CASSGKISGNTIYF	TGTGCCAGCAGCGGAAAGATATCTGGAAACACCATATATTTT
TRBV20-1	NA	TRBJ2-3	NA	CSARKDGADTQYF	TGCAGCGCCCGGAAGGATGGGGCAGATACGCAGTATTTT